The T cell receptor (beta chain) under discussion was sequenced for a study of shared clonotypes between healthy human individuals. Trimming shortened V by 7 bases and J by 4 bases, and 14 bases separated the two germline ends. Germline-derived CDR1 and CDR2 are MDHEN and SYDVKM. The CDR3 spans 14 residues. Only CD45RO-negative cells positively selected for CCR7 counted as naive CD8 cells, so terminally differentiated effector memory CD45RA+ cells were excluded. Investigators spread the genomic DNA of each subset evenly over several immunoSEQ plates. The assay was immunoSEQ multiplex PCR, and TCRdb's table has in-frame clones only and misses some. The sample gives hundreds of thousands of clones, approximately 95% of which show up once; 0.11% is in the top ten.

The clonotype was recovered from a woman under 40 in good health. This chain connects TRBV28 to TRBJ1-5; no reliable D call. Sequencing was performed on naive CD8+ T cells sorted from blood. CDR3 region: CASIPVSGNQPQHF. The CDR3 region has the DNA TGTGCCAGCATCCCGGTATCGGGGAATCAGCCCCAGCATTTT.